This T cell receptor (beta chain) comes out of a study of cytomegalovirus exposure and HLA in healthy donors (dated by TCRdb to about 2017). Turning to the overall study: A later analysis indicated that the roughly 120 validation repertoires were generated on the platform also employed for the 670 or so repertoires of the first cohort. The study was designed to test whether signatures of past pathogen exposure could be identified by cataloging public T cell receptors. Along with the approximately 700-subject first cohort, a separate validation cohort of 120 different subjects was used. The study combined high-throughput TCR immunosequencing, statistical association of individual TCRs with disease status, and machine learning to predict cytomegalovirus infection status.

For CDR1 and CDR2, the germline V gene lists SGHTS and YDEGEE. Spanning cysteine to phenylalanine, the CDR3 consists of 16 amino acids. Solely the CDR3 DNA is kept, with 48 bases framed from the first base. V loses 7 bases at its end and J loses 0 bases; junction bases beyond the gene matches: 9. Donors formed part of the validation cohort, which comprised 120 subjects and was distinct from the first cohort of 666 subjects. Receptors were amplified or captured by the immunoSEQ multiplex PCR assay. As for the authors' bioinformatics: A statistical classification framework was built for diagnosing cytomegalovirus status from the catalog of TCR beta chain sequences. TCRdb mirrors the immuneACCESS table, restricted to in-frame sequences. Some clones are absent from its copies; in checked studies, under half trace to an unresolved V gene, and the reason for the others is unknown. V and J calls and clone size come straight from that table; D and trimming were deduced from the DNA. The sample includes approximately 170,000 clones, with roughly 89% observed a single time. Jointly, the top ten make up 3% of the sample.

Summary of the overall study and its limitations: In the study, 150 to 200 TCR beta chains were listed as associated with cytomegalovirus. In both the original and validation cohorts, the classifier was reported to diagnose cytomegalovirus status with high specificity and sensitivity. In vitro tests confirmed that three of the cytomegalovirus-associated TCR beta chains recognize cytomegalovirus antigens. Across donors, most TCR sequences were observed very rarely, whereas some public TCRs were present in many individuals. Subsequent analysis determined that TCRs grouped into clusters in the first cohort also showed a tendency toward co-occurrence across the 90 to 150 validation repertoires, and 85% to 95% of cluster scores exceeded 0. The authors suggested that the approach could potentially be extended to other disease states and immunological phenotypes. A later analysis had no HLA typing for the validation cohort, so co-occurrence there was scored across all 130 or so repertoires.

Turning to this clone: Its recognized antigen is unknown. Base quality data are lacking; no much larger clone is found one base away.

Sequencing was done on a sample of PBMCs. This receptor chain uses TRBV5-8 and TRBJ2-5, with 10 bases aligning to TRBD2. The source is a woman aged 18 to 35 in good health and CMV-seropositive. CDR3 region: CASGLSGGAYQETQYF. The DNA sequence is given as TGTGCCAGCGGACTAAGCGGGGGGGCCTACCAAGAGACCCAGTACTTC.